The source of this T cell receptor beta chain is a study of persistence of HIV-infected CD4 T cells. General observations from the study: CMV- and Gag-responding cells had lower TCRbeta richness than CD3/CD28-responding cells.

An overlapping HIV-1 Gag peptide pool stimulated these cells at 0.85 to 1 ug/peptide/mL. CD40L/CD69 double-negative CD45RO-high memory CD4+ T cells were collected. Adults with HIV-1 started suppressive ART while chronically infected. Anti-CD28/CD49d costimulation, CD40-blocking antibody and enfuvirtide were given to CD8-depleted PBMCs for approximately 18 hours. This was the immunoSEQ version 4 assay in survey mode. Each sample used up to 1 ug genomic DNA diluted to around 9.5 ng/uL. Some clones are missing from TCRdb's copy, which holds only in-frame ones; the method was immunoSEQ multiplex PCR. This repertoire shows 30,000 to 45,000 clones, 75% to 90% found once; its top ten account for 0.85% to 1%. Of note for this clone: The antigen remains undetermined.

This CDR3 has 13 amino acids. With 3 bases removed from V and 8 bases from J, the gap between germline ends came to 13 bases. Germline loops: CDR1 MNHNS, CDR2 SASEGT. The origin of this receptor is an adult with HIV. The donor label of this sample is uncertain. The sample here was cultured CD4+ T cells from PBMCs, taken from a patient who received antiretroviral therapy. The rearrangement links TRBV6-1 to TRBJ1-2; no firm D call. The CDR3, as DNA: TGTGCCAGCAGTGACGCCACTGACTTGGGCTACACCTTC. Translating gives CASSDATDLGYTF.